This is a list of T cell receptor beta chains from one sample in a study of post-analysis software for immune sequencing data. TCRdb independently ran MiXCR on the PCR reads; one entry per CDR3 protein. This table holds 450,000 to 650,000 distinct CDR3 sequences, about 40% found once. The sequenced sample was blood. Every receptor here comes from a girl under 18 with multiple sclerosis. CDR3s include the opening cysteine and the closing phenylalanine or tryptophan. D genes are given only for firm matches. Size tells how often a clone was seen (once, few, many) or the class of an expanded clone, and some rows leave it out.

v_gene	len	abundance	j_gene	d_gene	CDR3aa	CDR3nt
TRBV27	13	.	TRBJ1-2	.	CASSLGARYGYTF	TGTGCCAGCAGTTTGGGCGCACGCTATGGCTACACCTTC
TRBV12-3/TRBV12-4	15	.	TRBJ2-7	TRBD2	CASSPGTSGLYEQYF	TGTGCCAGCTCTCCCGGGACTAGCGGGCTTTACGAGCAGTACTTC
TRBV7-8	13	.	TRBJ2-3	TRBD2	CASSLDASGSQYF	TGTGCCAGCAGCTTAGACGCTAGCGGGAGCCAGTATTTT
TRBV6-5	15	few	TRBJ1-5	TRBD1	CASSFSGQEVWPQHF	TGTGCCAGCAGTTTCTCAGGACAGGAGGTTTGGCCCCAGCATTTT
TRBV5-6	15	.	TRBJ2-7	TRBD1	CASSWTDREEGEQYF	TGTGCCAGCAGCTGGACAGACAGGGAAGAAGGCGAGCAGTACTTC
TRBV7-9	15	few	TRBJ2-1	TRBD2	CASSLGGVDYNEQFF	TGTGCCAGCAGCTTGGGAGGGGTCGACTACAATGAGCAGTTCTTC
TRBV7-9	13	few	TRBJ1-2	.	CASSSTGWDGYTF	TGTGCCAGCAGCTCCACAGGTTGGGATGGCTACACCTTC
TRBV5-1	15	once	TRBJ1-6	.	CASSSAGRDNSPLHF	TGCGCCAGCAGCTCCGCAGGGAGGGACAATTCACCCCTCCACTTT
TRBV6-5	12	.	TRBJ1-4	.	CASSRLGEKLFF	TGTGCCAGCAGCCGCCTGGGGGAAAAACTGTTTTTT
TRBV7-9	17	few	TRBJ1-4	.	CASSLEVPGTGNEKLFF	TGTGCCAGCAGCTTAGAAGTTCCCGGGACGGGTAATGAAAAACTGTTTTTT
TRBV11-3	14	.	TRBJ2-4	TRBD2	CASSPREAKNIQYF	TGTGCCAGCAGCCCGCGGGAGGCCAAAAACATTCAGTACTTC
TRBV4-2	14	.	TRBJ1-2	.	CASSQAQEGKAYTF	TGTGCCAGCAGCCAAGCCCAGGAGGGGAAAGCCTACACCTTC
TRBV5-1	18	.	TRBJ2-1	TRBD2	CASSLGLAGGIRRNEQFF	TGCGCCAGCAGCTTGGGGTTAGCGGGAGGAATTCGTCGGAATGAGCAGTTCTTC
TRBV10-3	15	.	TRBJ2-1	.	CAISEEGVSSDEQFF	TGTGCCATCAGTGAGGAGGGGGTCAGTTCGGATGAGCAGTTCTTC
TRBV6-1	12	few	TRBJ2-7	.	CASRANYYEQYF	TGTGCCTCTCGGGCAAATTACTACGAGCAGTACTTC
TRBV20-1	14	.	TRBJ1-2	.	CSARYWEPNYGYTF	TGCAGTGCTAGATACTGGGAACCTAACTATGGCTACACCTTC
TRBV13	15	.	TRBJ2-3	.	CASSAPGGNTDTQYF	TGTGCCAGCAGCGCCCCAGGGGGGAACACAGATACGCAGTATTTT
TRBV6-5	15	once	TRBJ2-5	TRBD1	CASSSGQTHQETQYF	TGTGCCAGCAGCTCGGGACAGACGCACCAAGAGACCCAGTACTTC
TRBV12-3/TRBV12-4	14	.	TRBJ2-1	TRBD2	CASSLASGRGEQFF	TGTGCCAGCAGTTTAGCTAGCGGGAGGGGTGAGCAGTTCTTC
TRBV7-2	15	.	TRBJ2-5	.	CASSLAQGFGETQYF	TGTGCCAGCAGCTTAGCACAGGGTTTCGGTGAGACCCAGTACTTC
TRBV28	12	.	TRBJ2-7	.	CASSPTRDEQYF	TGTGCCAGCAGCCCTACTAGGGACGAGCAGTACTTC
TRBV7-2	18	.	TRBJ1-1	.	CASSLVKANGGWNTEAFF	TGTGCCAGCAGCTTAGTCAAGGCTAATGGGGGTTGGAACACTGAAGCTTTCTTT
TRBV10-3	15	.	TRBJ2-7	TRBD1	CAISESTGGSYEQYF	TGTGCCATCAGTGAATCGACAGGGGGCTCCTACGAGCAGTACTTC
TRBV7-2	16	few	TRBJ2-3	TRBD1	CASSSRRDSNTDTQYF	TGTGCCAGCAGCTCTCGCCGGGACAGCAACACAGATACGCAGTATTTT
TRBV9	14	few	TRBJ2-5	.	CASSDRDFSETQYF	TGTGCCAGCAGCGACAGGGACTTCTCAGAGACCCAGTACTTC
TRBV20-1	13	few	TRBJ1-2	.	CSARSKAEDGYTF	TGCAGTGCTAGATCGAAGGCAGAGGATGGCTACACCTTC
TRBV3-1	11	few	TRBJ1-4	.	CASSHTEKLFF	TGTGCCAGTAGCCATACTGAAAAACTGTTTTTT
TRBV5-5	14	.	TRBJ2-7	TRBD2	CASSPSGHSYEQYF	TGTGCCAGCAGCCCTAGCGGACATTCCTACGAGCAGTACTTC
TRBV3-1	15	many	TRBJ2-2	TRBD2	CASSPSAGGPGELFF	TGTGCCAGCAGCCCATCCGCGGGGGGGCCCGGGGAGCTGTTTTTT
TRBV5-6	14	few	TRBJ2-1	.	CAGSRLARHNEQFF	TGTGCCGGAAGCAGGTTGGCCCGGCACAATGAGCAGTTCTTC
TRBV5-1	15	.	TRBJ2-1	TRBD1	CASTPGTGGYDEQFF	TGCGCCAGCACTCCCGGGACAGGGGGGTACGATGAGCAGTTCTTC
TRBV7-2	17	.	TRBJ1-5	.	CASSELDSRYSNQPQHF	TGTGCCAGCAGCGAGCTGGACAGCCGCTATAGCAATCAGCCCCAGCATTTT
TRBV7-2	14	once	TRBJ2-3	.	CASTIPAGTDTQYF	TGTGCCAGCACCATTCCGGCGGGGACAGATACGCAGTATTTT
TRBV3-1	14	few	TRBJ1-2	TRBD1	CASSQGGQVYGYTF	TGCGCCAGCAGCCAGGGGGGACAGGTCTATGGCTACACCTTC
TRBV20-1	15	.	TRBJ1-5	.	CSVLPGATSNQPQHF	TGCAGTGTTCTCCCGGGGGCCACCAGCAATCAGCCCCAGCATTTT
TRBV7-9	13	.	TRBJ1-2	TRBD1	CASSRPTGYGYTF	TGTGCCAGCAGCCGGCCGACAGGGTATGGCTACACCTTC
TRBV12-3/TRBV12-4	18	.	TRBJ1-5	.	CASSFGRQDGPNNQPQHF	TGTGCCAGCAGTTTTGGGCGACAGGACGGTCCGAACAATCAGCCCCAGCATTTT
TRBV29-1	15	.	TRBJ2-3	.	CSVDAQEAPRDTQYF	TGCAGCGTTGATGCTCAGGAGGCCCCCCGAGATACGCAGTATTTT
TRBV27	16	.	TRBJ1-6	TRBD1	CASTKTWGQPNSPPHF	TGTGCCAGCACCAAAACGTGGGGACAGCCGAATTCACCCCCCCACTTT
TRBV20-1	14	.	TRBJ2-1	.	CSARVGGGPNEQFF	TGCAGTGCTAGAGTGGGTGGGGGACCCAATGAGCAGTTCTTC
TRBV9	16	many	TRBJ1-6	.	CASSAPTASGNSPLHF	TGTGCCAGCAGCGCCCCAACGGCCTCGGGAAATTCACCCCTCCACTTT
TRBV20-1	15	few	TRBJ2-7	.	CSARFLDRRGYEQYF	TGCAGTGCTAGATTTTTGGACCGACGGGGGTACGAGCAGTACTTC
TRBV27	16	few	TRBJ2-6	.	CASRSGRPSGANVLTF	TGTGCCAGCAGGTCGGGACGACCCTCTGGGGCCAACGTCCTGACTTTC
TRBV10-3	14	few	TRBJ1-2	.	CAISESAGNYGYTF	TGTGCCATCAGTGAGTCGGCCGGTAACTATGGCTACACCTTC
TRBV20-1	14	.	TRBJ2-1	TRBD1	CSARNAGGRNEQFF	TGCAGTGCTAGAAATGCAGGGGGAAGGAATGAGCAGTTCTTC